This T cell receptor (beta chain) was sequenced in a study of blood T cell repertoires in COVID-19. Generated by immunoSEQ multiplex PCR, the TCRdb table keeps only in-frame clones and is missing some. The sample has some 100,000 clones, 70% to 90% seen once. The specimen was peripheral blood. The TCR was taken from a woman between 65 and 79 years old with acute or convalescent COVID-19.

The CDR3 DNA reads TGTGCCAGTAGTAGATCCCGGACTAGCGGGAGGGAATACGAGCAGTACTTC. It yields the protein CASSRSRTSGREYEQYF. The chain recombines TRBV19 with TRBJ2-7, with 15 bases that match TRBD2. Trimming cost V 4 bases and J 4 bases; bases outside gene matches: 8. The CDR3 loop spans 17 amino acids. CDR1 and CDR2 from the germline V gene are LNHDA and SQIVND (reference sequence).